A selection of T cell receptor beta chains follows, all from one sample in a study of long-term antiretroviral therapy in people with HIV. Sequencing used immunoSEQ multiplex PCR; TCRdb keeps in-frame clones, though not all of them. Of about 19,000 clones listed, 76% are singletons. The source material was unsorted PBMCs, sampled 0.5 years before starting antiretroviral therapy. The receptors come from a woman in her forties or fifties with HIV. CDR3s include the opening cysteine and the closing phenylalanine or tryptophan. Each record gives: clone size, D gene, V gene, J gene, CDR3 DNA, CDR3 protein. D genes are given only for firm matches. Some rows mark clone size as missing; the rest say once, few, many or name a class of expanded clone.

NA,TRBD1,TRBV27,TRBJ1-1,TGTGCCAGCAGCCCAACAGGGGGCGATGAAGCTTTCTTT,CASSPTGGDEAFF
NA,NA,TRBV5-1,TRBJ1-4,TGCGCCAGCAGCACTGGGGACCTAGGGAGAAAACTGTTTTTT,CASSTGDLGRKLFF
NA,NA,TRBV19,TRBJ2-6,TGTGCCAGTAGCACATATAGGGCCAACGTCCTGACTTTC,CASSTYRANVLTF
NA,NA,TRBV30,TRBJ1-3,TGTGCCACCGAGGTGGCGGGGTTGCTGGTTGGAAACACCATATATTTT,CATEVAGLLVGNTIYF
NA,TRBD2,TRBV30,TRBJ2-5,TGTGCCTGGAATATAGCGGGGGCCCAAGAGACCCAGTACTTC,CAWNIAGAQETQYF
medium-sized,NA,TRBV7-3,TRBJ2-2,TGTGCCAGCAGCCTTAACAGTTACACCGGGGAGCTGTTTTTT,CASSLNSYTGELFF
NA,NA,TRBV4-1,TRBJ1-1,TGCGCCAGCAGCCAAGCTCTTCGAGCCGCGAGTAACACTGAAGCTTTCTTT,CASSQALRAASNTEAFF
few,NA,TRBV9,TRBJ2-2,TGTGCCAGCAGCGTAGCTAGCCACAACACCGGGGAGCTGTTTTTT,CASSVASHNTGELFF
once,NA,TRBV5-1,TRBJ2-5,TGCGCCAGCAGCTTGTTCACTCCCCAAGAGACCCAGTACTTC,CASSLFTPQETQYF
NA,NA,TRBV6-6,TRBJ2-7,TGTGCCAGCAGCTCAGGGGTCTACGAGCAGTACTTC,CASSSGVYEQYF
NA,NA,TRBV6-5,TRBJ2-5,TGTGCCATCTTACCGGGACGCCGGCGGGAGACCCAGTACTTC,CAILPGRRRETQYF
once,NA,TRBV2,TRBJ2-3,TGTGCCAGCAGTGACGGCGGATCTAGCACAGATACGCAGTATTTT,CASSDGGSSTDTQYF
NA,NA,TRBV9,TRBJ1-5,TGTGCCAGCAGCCTCGGGGCATTGAATCAGCCCCAGCATTTT,CASSLGALNQPQHF
NA,TRBD1,TRBV10-1,TRBJ2-3,TGCGCCAGCATCTTCGGACAGGCCGCAGATACGCAGTATTTT,CASIFGQAADTQYF
medium-sized,TRBD2,TRBV6-4,TRBJ2-1,TGTGCCAGCAGTGAGATGAGCGGGGTGAACAATGAGCAGTTCTTC,CASSEMSGVNNEQFF
NA,TRBD1,TRBV7-9,TRBJ2-6,TGTGCCAGCAGCCCCCCCGGCGGGACAGGGGGACTCGGGGCCAACGTCCTGACTTTC,CASSPPGGTGGLGANVLTF
NA,TRBD1,TRBV2,TRBJ2-1,TGTGCCAGCAGCGATCCCGGGACAGGGGGCCCCTACAATGAGCAGTTCTTC,CASSDPGTGGPYNEQFF
NA,NA,TRBV11-2,TRBJ2-3,TGTGCCAGCAGCTTTACGACAGATACGCAGTATTTT,CASSFTTDTQYF
NA,NA,TRBV29-1,TRBJ2-3,TGCAGCGTTGAGGGAATCACAGATACGCAGTATTTT,CSVEGITDTQYF
NA,TRBD2,TRBV14,TRBJ2-3,TGTGCCAGCAGCCACCTCGGACTAGCGGGGGCTGGGGATACGCAGTATTTT,CASSHLGLAGAGDTQYF
once,NA,TRBV9,TRBJ2-3,TGTGCCAGCAGCGTAGTAGCAGGGAAGACCACAGATACGCAGTATTTT,CASSVVAGKTTDTQYF
NA,NA,TRBV27,TRBJ2-5,TGTGCCAGCAGTTTATCACCGGTCCAAGAGACCCAGTACTTC,CASSLSPVQETQYF
NA,NA,TRBV7-9,TRBJ1-4,TGTGCCAGCAGCTTAGACTCTTCGAACAACCAAAAACTGTTTTTT,CASSLDSSNNQKLFF
NA,NA,TRBV2,TRBJ2-1,TGTGCCAGCAGTGAATTAGGTGATGAGCAGTTCTTC,CASSELGDEQFF
NA,NA,TRBV5-1,TRBJ1-1,TGCGCCAGCAGCTTGTCGACAGCCGGCCATGAAGCTTTCTTT,CASSLSTAGHEAFF
NA,NA,TRBV2,TRBJ1-5,TGTGCCAGCAGTTTGGCGGCAAGCAATCAGCCCCAGCATTTT,CASSLAASNQPQHF
NA,NA,TRBV10-3,TRBJ1-5,TGTGCCATCAGTGAGTCGGGCAGGCCTCAGCCCCAGCATTTT,CAISESGRPQPQHF
NA,NA,TRBV18,TRBJ2-2,TGTGCCGCTGGAGGATCCTTGAACACCGGGGAGCTGTTTTTT,CAAGGSLNTGELFF
few,NA,TRBV19,TRBJ1-5,TGTGCCAGTAGTATAGGGGGCGGGTATAGCAATCAGCCCCAGCATTTT,CASSIGGGYSNQPQHF
NA,NA,TRBV5-1,TRBJ2-1,TGCGCCAGCAGCACCGTAGAGGACGTTGAGCAGTTCTTC,CASSTVEDVEQFF